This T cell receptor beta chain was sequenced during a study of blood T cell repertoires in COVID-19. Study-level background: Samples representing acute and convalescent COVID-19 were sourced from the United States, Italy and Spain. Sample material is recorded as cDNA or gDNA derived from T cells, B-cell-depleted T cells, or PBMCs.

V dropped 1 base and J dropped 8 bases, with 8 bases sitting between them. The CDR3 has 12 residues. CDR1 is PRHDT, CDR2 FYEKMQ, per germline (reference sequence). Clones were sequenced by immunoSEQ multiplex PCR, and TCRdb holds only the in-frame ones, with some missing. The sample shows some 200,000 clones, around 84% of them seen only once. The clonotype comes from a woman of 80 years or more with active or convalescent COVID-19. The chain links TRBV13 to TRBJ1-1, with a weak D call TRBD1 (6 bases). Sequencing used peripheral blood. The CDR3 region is CASSLEGVEAFF. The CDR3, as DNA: TGTGCCAGCAGCTTAGAGGGGGTGGAAGCTTTCTTT.